Listed below are T cell receptor beta chains from one sample, sequenced in a study of control samples from healthy donors and cancer patients. Produced via immunoSEQ multiplex PCR; TCRdb's table is partial and in-frame only. Of over 90,000 clones listed, 85% to 90% are singletons. Specimen: PBMCs. These receptors were taken from a man aged 60-69 years with lung cancer. Each CDR3 is given with its conserved first and last residue. The D gene is left open where the match is weak. A row's size may be missing; if present it is once, few, many or a size class.

v_call: TRBV5-1; j_call: TRBJ1-1; clone_size: -; d_call: -; cdr3_nt: TGCGCCAGCAGCTTGAGCGGCGGCAGGGTGAACACTGAAGCTTTCTTT; cdr3_aa: CASSLSGGRVNTEAFF
v_call: TRBV3-1/TRBV3-2; j_call: TRBJ2-7; clone_size: -; d_call: -; cdr3_nt: TGTGCCAGCAGCCAAGGAGGGGGAGCGTACGAGCAGTACTTC; cdr3_aa: CASSQGGGAYEQYF
v_call: TRBV2; j_call: TRBJ1-5; clone_size: -; d_call: -; cdr3_nt: TGTGCCAGCAGTGATAGGCTCAGGGGCCCGAATCAGCCCCAGCATTTT; cdr3_aa: CASSDRLRGPNQPQHF
v_call: TRBV6-5; j_call: TRBJ1-6; clone_size: once; d_call: -; cdr3_nt: TGTGCCAGCAGTTACTCGAACCAGGGGAATTCACCCCTCCACTTT; cdr3_aa: CASSYSNQGNSPLHF
v_call: TRBV5-6; j_call: TRBJ1-4; clone_size: many; d_call: TRBD1; cdr3_nt: TGTGCCAGCAGCTTGGGTTGGACAGGGCATGAAAAACTGTTTTTT; cdr3_aa: CASSLGWTGHEKLFF
v_call: TRBV15; j_call: TRBJ2-2; clone_size: -; d_call: -; cdr3_nt: TGTGCCACCAGAGGGGGGCAGGGGACTGCCACCGGGGAGCTGTTTTTT; cdr3_aa: CATRGGQGTATGELFF
v_call: TRBV5-8; j_call: TRBJ1-3; clone_size: -; d_call: TRBD1; cdr3_nt: TGTGCCAGCAGCTTACAGGGGTTCTCTGGAAACACCATATATTTT; cdr3_aa: CASSLQGFSGNTIYF
v_call: TRBV7-2; j_call: TRBJ2-4; clone_size: -; d_call: TRBD2; cdr3_nt: TGTGCCAGCAGCTTAGCTCGGGGACTAGCGGGGGGGCAGATGGCCAAAAACATTCAGTACTTC; cdr3_aa: CASSLARGLAGGQMAKNIQYF
v_call: TRBV12-3/TRBV12-4; j_call: TRBJ1-2; clone_size: -; d_call: TRBD1; cdr3_nt: TGTGCCAGCAGTTCTACAGGGGGCGCGGGCTACACCTTC; cdr3_aa: CASSSTGGAGYTF
v_call: TRBV2; j_call: TRBJ1-6; clone_size: -; d_call: -; cdr3_nt: TGTGCCAGCACCGAAGGCGCAGGGGATAATTCACCCCTCCACTTT; cdr3_aa: CASTEGAGDNSPLHF
v_call: TRBV7-3; j_call: TRBJ1-1; clone_size: -; d_call: -; cdr3_nt: TGTGCCAGCAGAGGTGGGGGCTCCACTGAAGCTTTCTTT; cdr3_aa: CASRGGGSTEAFF
v_call: TRBV9; j_call: TRBJ1-3; clone_size: -; d_call: -; cdr3_nt: TGTGCCAGCAGCGTAGACAGCTTCTCTGGAAACACCATATATTTT; cdr3_aa: CASSVDSFSGNTIYF
v_call: TRBV12-5; j_call: TRBJ2-3; clone_size: once; d_call: -; cdr3_nt: TGTGCTAGTGGTTTGGTACTAGAGCACACAGATACGCAGTATTTT; cdr3_aa: CASGLVLEHTDTQYF
v_call: TRBV5-5; j_call: TRBJ2-5; clone_size: -; d_call: -; cdr3_nt: TGTGCCAGCAGCTCCTGGGTGGGGGAAGAGACCCAGTACTTC; cdr3_aa: CASSSWVGEETQYF
v_call: TRBV7-2; j_call: TRBJ2-1; clone_size: -; d_call: -; cdr3_nt: TGTGCCAGCAGATCAGGGGGGACAAGCTACAATGAGCAGTTCTTC; cdr3_aa: CASRSGGTSYNEQFF
v_call: TRBV27; j_call: TRBJ2-6; clone_size: -; d_call: -; cdr3_nt: TGTGCCAGCAGTCCCTTTTTTCACAGCTCTGGGGCCAACGTCCTGACTTTC; cdr3_aa: CASSPFFHSSGANVLTF
v_call: TRBV5-4; j_call: TRBJ2-3; clone_size: -; d_call: TRBD2; cdr3_nt: TGTGCCAGCAGCTTGGGTAGCGGGGCGGCAGATACGCAGTATTTT; cdr3_aa: CASSLGSGAADTQYF
v_call: TRBV7-3; j_call: TRBJ1-1; clone_size: few; d_call: -; cdr3_nt: TGTGCCAGCAGCTTACTTCCTCGCTCCGGGAACACTGAAGCTTTCTTT; cdr3_aa: CASSLLPRSGNTEAFF
v_call: TRBV5-1; j_call: TRBJ2-7; clone_size: -; d_call: -; cdr3_nt: TGCGCCAGCAGCTTAGGGGCGGGGACGAGCTCCTACGAGCAGTACTTC; cdr3_aa: CASSLGAGTSSYEQYF
v_call: TRBV7-6; j_call: TRBJ1-1; clone_size: once; d_call: -; cdr3_nt: TGTGCCAGCAGCTTAGGTGGTCAGGGGTGGAACACTGAAGCTTTCTTT; cdr3_aa: CASSLGGQGWNTEAFF
v_call: TRBV6-1; j_call: TRBJ2-3; clone_size: few; d_call: -; cdr3_nt: TGTGCCAGCAGTGAACAGGGGAATTGGGCAGATACGCAGTATTTT; cdr3_aa: CASSEQGNWADTQYF
v_call: TRBV5-1; j_call: TRBJ2-5; clone_size: once; d_call: TRBD2; cdr3_nt: TGCGCCAGCAGCCTTGGGACTAGCGGGGGCCGCCAAGAGACCCAGTACTTC; cdr3_aa: CASSLGTSGGRQETQYF
v_call: TRBV27; j_call: TRBJ2-2; clone_size: once; d_call: TRBD1; cdr3_nt: TGTGCCAGCAGTTTATCTCGACAGGGCGGGGAGCTGTTTTTT; cdr3_aa: CASSLSRQGGELFF
v_call: TRBV9; j_call: TRBJ2-7; clone_size: -; d_call: -; cdr3_nt: TGTGCCAGCAGCATTAGACAGGGACTTCTCTACGAGCAGTACTTC; cdr3_aa: CASSIRQGLLYEQYF
v_call: TRBV14; j_call: TRBJ2-3; clone_size: -; d_call: TRBD1; cdr3_nt: TGTGCCAGCAGCCTACTGGGACAGGGAGGCACAGATACGCAGTATTTT; cdr3_aa: CASSLLGQGGTDTQYF
v_call: TRBV7-9; j_call: TRBJ1-4; clone_size: few; d_call: -; cdr3_nt: TGTGCCAGCAGCTTGCTACGATACGCAACTAATGAAAAACTGTTTTTT; cdr3_aa: CASSLLRYATNEKLFF
v_call: TRBV7-9; j_call: TRBJ2-1; clone_size: -; d_call: TRBD2; cdr3_nt: TGTGCCAGCAGCCATAGCGGGGGGGCCGTCGATGAGCAGTTCTTC; cdr3_aa: CASSHSGGAVDEQFF
v_call: TRBV24-1; j_call: TRBJ2-6; clone_size: -; d_call: -; cdr3_nt: TGTGCCACCAGTGATAGGAGGGGGGCTGGGGCCAACGTCCTGACTTTC; cdr3_aa: CATSDRRGAGANVLTF
v_call: TRBV18; j_call: TRBJ1-3; clone_size: -; d_call: TRBD1; cdr3_nt: TGTGCCAGCTCACTAACGGGACAGGGGATCTCTGGAAACACCATATATTTT; cdr3_aa: CASSLTGQGISGNTIYF
v_call: TRBV5-1; j_call: TRBJ1-5; clone_size: -; d_call: -; cdr3_nt: TGCGCCAGCAGCAAGGGACCTACCAATCAGCCCCAGCATTTT; cdr3_aa: CASSKGPTNQPQHF
v_call: TRBV7-9; j_call: TRBJ2-7; clone_size: -; d_call: -; cdr3_nt: TGTGCCAGCAGCACGAGCTCCTACGAGCAGTACTTC; cdr3_aa: CASSTSSYEQYF
v_call: TRBV3-1/TRBV3-2; j_call: TRBJ2-2; clone_size: once; d_call: TRBD1; cdr3_nt: TGTGCCAGCAGCCAAGATGGGACAGGGAGACGTCGGAGTACCGGGGAGCTGTTTTTT; cdr3_aa: CASSQDGTGRRRSTGELFF
v_call: TRBV18; j_call: TRBJ2-3; clone_size: -; d_call: TRBD2; cdr3_nt: TGTGCCAGCTCACCACCGGGAATAGCGGGGGCGAGCACAGATACGCAGTATTTT; cdr3_aa: CASSPPGIAGASTDTQYF
v_call: TRBV25-1; j_call: TRBJ1-4; clone_size: -; d_call: -; cdr3_nt: TGTGCCATCGAAAAACTGTTTTTT; cdr3_aa: CAIEKLFF
v_call: TRBV5-1; j_call: TRBJ2-5; clone_size: -; d_call: -; cdr3_nt: TGCGCCAGCAGCTTGGCCAGATCGGGCAGACAAGAGACCCAGTACTTC; cdr3_aa: CASSLARSGRQETQYF
v_call: TRBV25-1; j_call: TRBJ1-1; clone_size: -; d_call: TRBD1; cdr3_nt: TGTGCCAGCAGTGAATATTATGCGTGGGACAGAAACACTGAAGCTTTCTTT; cdr3_aa: CASSEYYAWDRNTEAFF
v_call: TRBV10-3; j_call: TRBJ1-1; clone_size: -; d_call: TRBD1; cdr3_nt: TGTGCCATCAGTGGGAAGGGGGCAGCTGTTGAAGCTTTCTTT; cdr3_aa: CAISGKGAAVEAFF
v_call: TRBV6-5; j_call: TRBJ1-1; clone_size: once; d_call: -; cdr3_nt: TGTGCCAGCAGTCGAGGACAGCCGAACACTGAAGCTTTCTTT; cdr3_aa: CASSRGQPNTEAFF
v_call: TRBV24-1; j_call: TRBJ1-1; clone_size: -; d_call: TRBD1; cdr3_nt: TGTGCCACCAGTCCGGGGACAGGGTTTGGCTTGGAGAACACTGAAGCTTTCTTT; cdr3_aa: CATSPGTGFGLENTEAFF
v_call: TRBV10-1; j_call: TRBJ1-2; clone_size: few; d_call: -; cdr3_nt: TGCGCCAGCAGAAAATTAGGACACCACCATGGCTACACCTTC; cdr3_aa: CASRKLGHHHGYTF
v_call: TRBV7-3; j_call: TRBJ2-2; clone_size: -; d_call: -; cdr3_nt: TGTGCCAGCAGCCCGGGACGACCCACCGGGGAGCTGTTTTTT; cdr3_aa: CASSPGRPTGELFF
v_call: TRBV24-1; j_call: TRBJ1-2; clone_size: -; d_call: -; cdr3_nt: TGTGCCACCAGTGAACGACAGGCGGCTGGCTACACCTTC; cdr3_aa: CATSERQAAGYTF
v_call: TRBV6-5; j_call: TRBJ1-1; clone_size: -; d_call: -; cdr3_nt: TGTGCCAGCAGTTACTCGAGTCAGGGGAACACTGAAGCTTTCTTT; cdr3_aa: CASSYSSQGNTEAFF
v_call: TRBV6-5; j_call: TRBJ2-1; clone_size: -; d_call: -; cdr3_nt: TGTGCCAGCCGTTTGGAGGCCCTCTCCTACAATGAGCAGTTCTTC; cdr3_aa: CASRLEALSYNEQFF
v_call: TRBV9; j_call: TRBJ1-4; clone_size: -; d_call: TRBD1; cdr3_nt: TGTGCCAGCAGCGTACGGCCCGGGACAGGCGGTGAAAAACTGTTTTTT; cdr3_aa: CASSVRPGTGGEKLFF
v_call: TRBV2; j_call: TRBJ2-2; clone_size: -; d_call: -; cdr3_nt: TGTGCCAGCAGTCCACAAAAGGGACGGACCGGGGAGCTGTTTTTT; cdr3_aa: CASSPQKGRTGELFF
v_call: TRBV18; j_call: TRBJ1-1; clone_size: -; d_call: -; cdr3_nt: TGTGCCAGCGCTTTATCATGGGACACTGAAGCTTTCTTT; cdr3_aa: CASALSWDTEAFF
v_call: TRBV7-9; j_call: TRBJ2-1; clone_size: -; d_call: -; cdr3_nt: TGTGCCAGCAGCTTAGCTGGTAGCCGGGCGTTTGAGCAGTTCTTC; cdr3_aa: CASSLAGSRAFEQFF
v_call: TRBV7-3; j_call: TRBJ2-1; clone_size: -; d_call: TRBD2; cdr3_nt: TGTGCCAGCAGCCCCCATAGCGGGGGGAACTCCTACAATGAGCAGTTCTTC; cdr3_aa: CASSPHSGGNSYNEQFF
v_call: TRBV7-9; j_call: TRBJ1-3; clone_size: -; d_call: TRBD1; cdr3_nt: TGTGCCAGCAGCTCCTTCGGATCCGGGACAGGGCCTTCTGGAAACACCATATATTTT; cdr3_aa: CASSSFGSGTGPSGNTIYF
v_call: TRBV2; j_call: TRBJ2-1; clone_size: -; d_call: -; cdr3_nt: TGTGCCAGCAGTGAGGGGGGCAGGGATTACGATGAGCAGTTCTTC; cdr3_aa: CASSEGGRDYDEQFF
v_call: TRBV9; j_call: TRBJ1-1; clone_size: once; d_call: TRBD1; cdr3_nt: TGTGCCAGCAGCGTATCAGGGGGGGCCTTGAGTGAAGCTTTCTTT; cdr3_aa: CASSVSGGALSEAFF
v_call: TRBV18; j_call: TRBJ1-3; clone_size: -; d_call: -; cdr3_nt: TGTGCCAGCTCGCCGTTAATCCGGGACGGCGGAAACACCATATATTTT; cdr3_aa: CASSPLIRDGGNTIYF
v_call: TRBV20-1; j_call: TRBJ1-2; clone_size: -; d_call: -; cdr3_nt: TGCAGTGCTAGTGGGGACTATGGCTACACCTTC; cdr3_aa: CSASGDYGYTF